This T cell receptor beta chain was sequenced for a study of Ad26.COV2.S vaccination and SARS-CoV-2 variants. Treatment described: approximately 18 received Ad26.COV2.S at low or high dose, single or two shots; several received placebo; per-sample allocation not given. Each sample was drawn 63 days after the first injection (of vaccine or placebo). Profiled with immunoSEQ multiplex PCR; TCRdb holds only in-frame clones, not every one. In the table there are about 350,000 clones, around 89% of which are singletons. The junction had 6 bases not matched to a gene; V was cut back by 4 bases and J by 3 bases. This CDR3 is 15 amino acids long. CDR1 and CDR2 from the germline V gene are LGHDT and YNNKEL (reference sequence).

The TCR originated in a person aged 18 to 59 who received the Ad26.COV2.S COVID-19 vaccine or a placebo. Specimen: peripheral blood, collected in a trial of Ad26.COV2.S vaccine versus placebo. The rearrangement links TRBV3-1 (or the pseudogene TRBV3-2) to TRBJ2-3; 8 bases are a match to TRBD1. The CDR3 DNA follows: TGTGCCAGCAGCCCGTGGACAGGGAAAACAGATACGCAGTATTTT. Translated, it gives CASSPWTGKTDTQYF.